Listed here are 31 T cell receptor beta chains from one sample, sequenced in a study of T cells in narcolepsy. The data were produced by immunoSEQ multiplex PCR, yet TCRdb's version contains in-frame clones alone and is incomplete. The sample carries 32,000 or so clones, around four fifths recorded once. The sample was CD45RA- memory CD4+ T cells from PBMCs. These receptors all stem from a human donor with narcolepsy.

This clone was seen a single time. The chain has TRBV4-2 and TRBJ1-1; D might be TRBD1 (5 bases). The germline gives CDR1 LGHNA, CDR2 YNFKEQ. There are 14 residues in the CDR3. The V end lost 7 bases, the J end lost 5 bases, and 17 bases lay between the germline ends. For the CDR3, the DNA is TGTGCCAGCACCACCCAGGGCCGCGGGACTGAAGCTTTCTTT. As protein: CASTTQGRGTEAFF.

This rearrangement joins TRBV4-1 to TRBJ1-1; D possibly corresponds to TRBD1 (6 bases). Germline V gene data show CDR1 as MGHRA and CDR2 as YSYEKL. The CDR3 is 14 residues long. Between the trimmed V and J ends, which lost 4 bases and 1 base, there was a span of 10 bases. The CDR3 reads CASSRPTGNTEAFF. The CDR3 DNA reads as TGCGCCAGCAGCCGACCGACAGGGAACACTGAAGCTTTCTTT.

The chain links TRBV5-1 to TRBJ2-1; no clear D gene. This CDR3 has 15 amino acids. Trimming removed 0 bases at V and 6 bases at J, with 13 bases between. CDR1 and CDR2 from the germline V gene are SGHRS and YFSETQ. In nucleotides, the CDR3 is TGCGCCAGCAGCTTGGACGGACCAAACCCCAATGAGCAGTTCTTC. Encoded protein: CASSLDGPNPNEQFF.

The rearrangement joins TRBV25-1 to TRBJ2-7; D is possibly TRBD2 (5 bases). Trimming removed 5 bases from V and 3 bases from J, with 20 bases in between. CDR3 length: 16 amino acids. From germline, CDR1 is MGHDK and CDR2 SYGVNS. CDR3 protein: CASSHTLARLHYEQYF. The DNA of the CDR3 is TGTGCCAGCAGTCATACCCTAGCCCGACTTCACTACGAGCAGTACTTC.

J is TRBJ2-5 and V is TRBV2, with a possible D match to TRBD1 (5 bases). V was trimmed by 7 bases and J by 5 bases, leaving 17 bases between them. CDR3 length: 14 amino acids. The germline CDR1 and CDR2 sequences are SNHLY and FYNNEI. The CDR3 coding sequence is TGTGCCAGCACCGCCGAGGATGGGGCGGAGACCCAGTACTTC. Translating gives CASTAEDGAETQYF.

This clone was counted a single time. J is TRBJ1-1 and V is TRBV6-4, with D unclear. Germline V gives CDR1 MRHNA, CDR2 SNTAGT. V was clipped by 0 bases and J by 3 bases, with 5 bases between them. The CDR3 spans 13 residues. The CDR3 spells CASSDSWDTEAFF. CDR3 bases: TGTGCCAGCAGTGACTCCTGGGACACTGAAGCTTTCTTT.

This chain uses TRBV2 with TRBJ2-1; D tentatively reads TRBD1 or TRBD2 (5 bases each). Trimming pared 2 bases from V and 6 bases from J, leaving 11 bases between. CDR3 length: 14 amino acids. The germline V gene encodes CDR1 SNHLY and CDR2 FYNNEI. CDR3 sequence: CASSELQGVNEQFF. DNA for the CDR3: TGTGCCAGCAGTGAACTGCAGGGAGTCAATGAGCAGTTCTTC. Complete variable domain (other parts from reference TRBV2 and TRBJ2-1): EPEVTQTPSHQVTQMGQEVILRCVPISNHLYFYWYRQILGQKVEFLVSFYNNEISEKSEIFDDQFSVERPDGSNFTLKIRSTKLEDSAMYFCASSELQGVNEQFFGPGTRLTVL.

The gene calls are TRBV5-4 and TRBJ1-2, with 7 bases identical to TRBD1. The CDR3 covers 16 residues. Losses at the gene ends were 0 bases for V and 1 base for J; bases not matched to a gene: 6. Germline CDR1 reads SGHNT; CDR2 reads YYREEE (reference sequence). This CDR3 is CASSLGQTGINYGYTF. As DNA, the CDR3 is TGTGCCAGCAGCTTGGGTCAGACAGGGATTAACTATGGCTACACCTTC.

The chain joins TRBV7-2 to TRBJ2-5; D may be TRBD2 (5 bases). The CDR3 is 13 amino acids. Trimming shortened V by 5 bases and J by 9 bases, and 16 bases separated the two germline ends. Germline V gene data show CDR1 as SGHTA and CDR2 as FQGNSA. The CDR3 nucleotides are TGTGCCAGCAGCACAAGCCGGCCCGGGGCCCAGTACTTC. The encoded protein is CASSTSRPGAQYF.

The chain has TRBV6-5 and TRBJ1-2; D is perhaps TRBD1 (5 bases). V was trimmed by 2 bases and J by 3 bases, leaving 13 bases between them. The germline CDR1 and CDR2 sequences are MNHEY and SVGAGI. The CDR3 has 15 amino acids. The CDR3 bases are TGTGCCAGCAGTTACAGGCAGGGAAGTTACTATGGCTACACCTTC. Amino acid sequence: CASSYRQGSYYGYTF.

V gene TRBV6-4 combines with J gene TRBJ1-1; D ambiguous. Germline CDR1 reads MRHNA; CDR2 reads SNTAGT. This CDR3 region has 10 residues. V was cut by 6 bases and J by 8 bases, with 7 bases left in between. For the CDR3, the DNA is TGTGCCAGCAGGGCAACAGAAGCTTTCTTT. Translation: CASRATEAFF.

This sequence joins TRBV6-1 and TRBJ2-7; 9 bases line up with TRBD1. The germline CDR1 and CDR2 sequences are MNHNS and SASEGT. Unmatched junction bases numbered 9, after V lost 7 bases and J lost 5 bases. The CDR3 runs to 14 residues. CDR3 sequence reads: CASTTGQGFHEQYF. The CDR3 DNA sequence: TGTGCCAGCACCACCGGACAGGGGTTCCACGAGCAGTACTTC.

The V gene is TRBV7-2, the J gene TRBJ1-1, with D possibly being TRBD1 (6 bases). Germline V CDR1 and CDR2: SGHTA, FQGNSA. This CDR3 comprises 13 residues. The V end lost 8 bases, the J end lost 5 bases, and 15 bases lay between the germline ends. CDR3: CASGGPLGTEAFF. The CDR3 DNA follows: TGTGCCAGCGGGGGGCCTCTAGGGACTGAAGCTTTCTTT.

The chain uses TRBV6-5 and TRBJ2-7, with D hard to call. V was trimmed by 4 bases and J by 7 bases, leaving 17 bases between them. Looked up from germline, CDR1 is MNHEY and CDR2 is SVGAGI. The CDR3 length is 14 residues. For the CDR3, the DNA is TGTGCCAGCAGTTCCGTCGAGGAGCGAAGTGAGCAGTACTTC. Translation gives CASSSVEERSEQYF.

The V gene is TRBV5-3, the J gene TRBJ2-7; no reliable D call. TRBV5-3 is labeled an ORF, and its function is uncertain. Trimming pared 0 bases from V and 3 bases from J, leaving 7 bases between. The CDR3 contains 13 residues. In DNA form, the CDR3 reads TGTGCCAGAAGCTTGGCCGGCGGCTACGAGCAGTACTTC. Translation gives CARSLAGGYEQYF.

The table lists this clone with a count of one. V and J are TRBV7-8 and TRBJ2-7; D is unresolved. Germline V CDR1 and CDR2: SGHVS, FQNEAQ. The CDR3 is made up of 14 amino acids. Trimming pared 4 bases from V and 2 bases from J, leaving 12 bases between. CDR3 nucleotide sequence: TGTGCCAGCAGCTACTCATCGTCCGCCTACGAGCAGTACTTC. Protein sequence: CASSYSSSAYEQYF.

J is TRBJ2-5 and V is TRBV5-6; TRBD2 is a possible D gene (6 bases). The CDR3 totals 15 residues. Looked up from germline, CDR1 is SGHDT and CDR2 is YYEEEE. V dropped 0 bases and J dropped 4 bases, with 13 bases sitting between them. CDR3 amino acids: CASSLGGPGLETQYF. As DNA, the CDR3 is TGTGCCAGCAGCTTGGGGGGACCGGGACTAGAGACCCAGTACTTC.

The chain couples TRBV4-2 to TRBJ1-5; D remains unclear. Germline CDR1 reads LGHNA; CDR2 reads YNFKEQ. Trimming shortened V by 4 bases and J by 0 bases, and 13 bases separated the two germline ends. The CDR3 has 16 amino acids. As DNA, the CDR3 is TGTGCCAGCAGCCGTGGGTCCTTACATAGCAATCAGCCCCAGCATTTT. Translating it yields CASSRGSLHSNQPQHF.

The chain has TRBV28 and TRBJ1-1; D is unclear. This CDR3 has 12 amino acids. Germline CDR1 is MDHEN and CDR2 is SYDVKM. V was cut by 6 bases and J by 6 bases, with 11 bases left in between. CDR3 region: CASSPGLPEAFF. The CDR3 region has the DNA TGTGCCAGCAGCCCCGGATTGCCTGAAGCTTTCTTT.

In its sample, this clone was seen once. The rearrangement uses TRBV5-4 and TRBJ1-2; 7 nucleotides agree with TRBD1. Germline lookup yields CDR1 SGHNT and CDR2 YYREEE (reference sequence). The trim removed 5 bases at V and 5 bases at J, leaving 12 bases unmatched. This CDR3 contains 15 residues. CDR3 DNA: TGTGCCAGCAGTCAAAGGGGGCAGGGACCTTATGGCTACACCTTC. It yields the protein CASSQRGQGPYGYTF.

This clone is a singleton in its sample. The chain has TRBV7-9 and TRBJ2-7; no definite D call. Germline assignment: CDR1 SEHNR and CDR2 FQNEAQ (reference sequence). The germline V and J ends were trimmed by 1 base and 4 bases, with 5 bases remaining between them. The CDR3 runs to 12 residues. The CDR3 sequence: CASSLGFYEQYF. The CDR3 DNA is TGTGCCAGCAGCTTAGGATTTTACGAGCAGTACTTC.

The chain uses TRBV5-1 and TRBJ2-3; TRBD1 aligns across 7 bases. The V gene's germline CDR1 is SGHRS and CDR2 YFSETQ. The length of the CDR3 is 15 residues. The J segment lost 0 bases and the V segment lost 3 bases, leaving 4 bases of the junction unmatched. The CDR3 loop reads CASSSTGDSTDTQYF. For the CDR3, the DNA is TGCGCCAGCAGCTCTACAGGGGACAGCACAGATACGCAGTATTTT.

This clone has just one count. This chain connects TRBV4-1 to TRBJ2-3; D possibly matches TRBD1 or TRBD2 (5 bases each). The ends were cut back, 5 bases at V and 7 bases at J, with 10 bases in the middle. The CDR3 totals 12 residues. Germline values: CDR1 MGHRA, CDR2 YSYEKL. The CDR3, as DNA: TGCGCCAGCAGCAAACTGGGACATACGCAGTATTTT. It codes for CASSKLGHTQYF.

V and J are TRBV19 and TRBJ1-1, with D hard to call. Germline V lookup: CDR1 LNHDA, CDR2 SQIVND (reference sequence). The CDR3 runs to 15 residues. With 6 bases removed from V and 2 bases from J, the gap between germline ends came to 16 bases. This CDR3 is CASRTSGNLNTEAFF. For the CDR3, the DNA is TGTGCCAGTAGAACTTCTGGGAATTTAAACACTGAAGCTTTCTTT.

The V call is TRBV7-3, the J call TRBJ1-1; D is uncertain. There are 13 residues in the CDR3. Looked up from germline, CDR1 is SGHTA and CDR2 is FQGTGA. V lost 2 bases and J 1 base, leaving 5 bases between the germline ends. The DNA for the CDR3 is TGTGCCAGCAGCTTACGCGGGAACACTGAAGCTTTCTTT. This translates into CASSLRGNTEAFF.

The chain recombines TRBV18 with TRBJ1-1, with a tentative D call TRBD1 (5 bases). The CDR3 covers 13 residues. The V end lost 5 bases, the J end lost 5 bases, and 12 bases lay between the germline ends. From germline, CDR1 is KGHSH and CDR2 LQKENI. The DNA for the CDR3 is TGTGCCAGCTCAATGGGGGGGTCTACTGAAGCTTTCTTT. Translation: CASSMGGSTEAFF.

This clone was counted a single time. The chain links TRBV30 to TRBJ2-7; D not resolved. Trimming took 3 bases from V and 7 from J, leaving 13 bases between them. Per the germline V gene, CDR1 is GTSNPN and CDR2 is SVGIG (reference sequence). There are 12 residues in the CDR3. CDR3 bases: TGTGCCTGGAGACCCTACAACCTTGAGCAGTACTTC. Translation: CAWRPYNLEQYF.

The rearrangement uses TRBV27 and TRBJ1-2, with 9 bases that match TRBD1. V shed 7 bases and J 2 bases; nucleotides not matched to a gene: 11. The germline gives CDR1 MNHEY, CDR2 SMNVEV (reference sequence). The CDR3 covers 16 residues. The CDR3 nucleotides are TGTGCCAGCACCAAATTGGACAGGGGACACAACTATGGCTACACCTTC. Protein product: CASTKLDRGHNYGYTF.

CDR3 in DNA: TGTGCCAGCAGCCTCGAGGACAGGGAGCAGTACTTC. It encodes CASSLEDREQYF. The chain combines TRBV7-9 with TRBJ2-7; 7 bases are a match to TRBD1. The CDR3 runs 12 residues. Unmatched junction bases numbered 5, after V lost 5 bases and J lost 7 bases. The germline V gene encodes CDR1 SEHNR and CDR2 FQNEAQ (reference sequence).

V gene TRBV9 combines with J gene TRBJ1-5, with D possibly being TRBD1 (5 bases). CDR1 is SGDLS and CDR2 is YYNGEE in the germline V gene. The CDR3 spans 15 residues. The ends were cut back, 3 bases at V and 5 bases at J, with 15 bases in the middle. Here the CDR3 reads CASSAEGAADQPQHF. DNA of the CDR3: TGTGCCAGCAGCGCCGAAGGGGCTGCGGATCAGCCCCAGCATTTT.

J is TRBJ2-7 and V is TRBV7-8, with D tentatively TRBD2 (6 bases). This CDR3 region has 13 residues. Between the trimmed V and J ends, which lost 5 bases and 3 bases, there was a span of 11 bases. From germline, CDR1 is SGHVS and CDR2 FQNEAQ. The CDR3 DNA reads as TGTGCCAGCAGCCCGGAGGGCCTCTACGAGCAGTACTTC. It translates to CASSPEGLYEQYF.